This TCR beta chain was documented in a study of blood T cell repertoires in COVID-19. Across the study: Samples of COVID-19 (acute and convalescent) were obtained from the United States, Italy and Spain.

Enrolled through a virtual design, the participants were between 18 and 89 years of age and came from about two dozen US areas. Cohort allocation depended upon clinical history that participants reported. The V end lost 2 bases, the J end lost 4 bases, and 11 bases lay between the germline ends. Germline V gives CDR1 MDHEN, CDR2 SYDVKM. CDR3 length equals 14 residues. Original methodology: Nucleated cell number was recorded as an estimate derived from reference gene primer amplification. Profiling relied on immunoSEQ multiplex PCR, and the TCRdb table lists in-frame clones only, not all of them. That table gives V, J and clone size, and the DNA gave D and trimming. The repertoire holds roughly 220,000 clones, with roughly 84% as singletons.

The clonotype originates from a woman aged 40 to 49 who had recovered from COVID-19. The sample consisted of PBMCs or T cells enriched from blood (not recorded which). The chain has TRBV28 and TRBJ1-1, with D perhaps matching TRBD1 (5 bases). The CDR3 DNA follows: TGTGCCAGCAGTTTAAGGGGTGCAGGCACTGAAGCTTTCTTT. Protein: CASSLRGAGTEAFF.